A selection of T cell receptor beta chains follows, all from one sample in a study of response to subunit inactivated influenza vaccine. TCRdb called the RT-PCR reads again in MiXCR, with one record for every CDR3 protein. The table lists hundreds of thousands of distinct CDR3 sequences, about 25% of them singletons. This specimen consisted of CD4+ T cells sorted from PBMCs, obtained around 5 days after vaccination. The receptors here all came from a man aged 45-65 years who received an inactivated influenza vaccine. Both conserved end residues are trimmed from each CDR3. The order of the fields is V gene, CDR3 protein.

v_call: TRBV20-1; cdr3_aa: SAIGTSGDETQY
v_call: TRBV20-1; cdr3_aa: SARPGRLAGGLSYEQY
v_call: TRBV20-1; cdr3_aa: SGHRVSEQY
v_call: TRBV20-1; cdr3_aa: SARDPRGRYNEQF
v_call: TRBV29-1; cdr3_aa: SVPPLAGVRNEQF
v_call: TRBV6-5; cdr3_aa: ASSYSIATPFPKNEQF
v_call: TRBV7-2; cdr3_aa: ASSLARQLAGELF
v_call: TRBV5-4; cdr3_aa: ASSLSIRGGAF
v_call: TRBV20-1; cdr3_aa: SARDLGTSLTSYNEQF
v_call: TRBV5-1; cdr3_aa: ASSNTGQIRYT
v_call: TRBV7-2; cdr3_aa: ASSSPGQGRYNEQF
v_call: TRBV5-1; cdr3_aa: ASSSLGQGNTEAF
v_call: TRBV29-1; cdr3_aa: SVGTGVPYEQY
v_call: TRBV20-1; cdr3_aa: SAWVSGKNTGELF
v_call: TRBV6-1; cdr3_aa: ASRMTQQSYEQY
v_call: TRBV5-1; cdr3_aa: ASSLGLMNTGELF
v_call: TRBV29-1; cdr3_aa: SVGRTGDIQY
v_call: TRBV12-3/TRBV12-4; cdr3_aa: ASSPGLASETQY
v_call: TRBV20-1; cdr3_aa: SARKGAANYGYT
v_call: TRBV10-3; cdr3_aa: AFRHELADNEQF
v_call: TRBV27; cdr3_aa: ASRGGNEETQY
v_call: TRBV29-1; cdr3_aa: SVELQGKTITGELF
v_call: TRBV5-5; cdr3_aa: ASSLGGTEGQPQH
v_call: TRBV4-2; cdr3_aa: ASSLGLAGGDQY
v_call: TRBV20-1; cdr3_aa: CARDTTGEVSYNEQF
v_call: TRBV5-1; cdr3_aa: ASSGRDRGTDTQY
v_call: TRBV12-3/TRBV12-4; cdr3_aa: ASSSIGIQETQY
v_call: TRBV6-2/TRBV6-3; cdr3_aa: ASSYWADLSGANVLT
v_call: TRBV5-1; cdr3_aa: ASSLGQTGVYGYT
v_call: TRBV27; cdr3_aa: ASSLSPTGQVGEQY
v_call: TRBV20-1; cdr3_aa: SAPVGHIRNEQF
v_call: TRBV28; cdr3_aa: ASSSPTGSGEKLF
v_call: TRBV3-1; cdr3_aa: ASSQDPGTGAF
v_call: TRBV5-6; cdr3_aa: ASSLSGRGESYEQY
v_call: TRBV12-3/TRBV12-4; cdr3_aa: ASSLWVAGGNEQF
v_call: TRBV12-3/TRBV12-4; cdr3_aa: ASSLSHRGRDGYT
v_call: TRBV9; cdr3_aa: ASSVQQALSTDTQY
v_call: TRBV14; cdr3_aa: ASSQAEGPNVLT
v_call: TRBV24-1; cdr3_aa: ATSPGQTYEQY
v_call: TRBV5-1; cdr3_aa: ASSSNTGLQETQY